The 27 T cell receptor beta chains listed next were all sequenced from one sample in a study of regulatory T cells in long-lasting Graves disease (dated by TCRdb to the early 2020s). Taken with the paper, the label for time point translates to: newly diagnosed GD, antithyroid drugs for less than 3 months. For both TCR sequencing and RNA sequencing, RNA was extracted from PBMCs using TRIzol. The library was generated by multiplex PCR. Sequenced using an Illumina HiSeq 4000. TCR beta libraries were built with iRepertoire HTBI primers and Arm-PCR amplification of CDR3 regions. TCRdb applied fastp at Q25 and MiXCR to the public reads, then kept only in-frame beta chains. Duplicate CDR3 protein sequences are folded into a single record with the most common DNA and genes. The sample contains roughly 500,000 distinct CDR3 sequences, 12% to 15% of them found a single time. The ten top clones hold roughly a sixth of the sample.

Another study also made use of these data, one on T cells in Graves' hyperthyroidism and ophthalmopathy.

Source: peripheral blood mononuclear cells (PBMCs), taken at new diagnosis, from a patient treated with antithyroid drugs. Receptors were obtained from a woman in her forties or fifties with Graves disease. Donor details come from another sample of the same person, matched by shared clones.

This clonotype was detected a few times. The chain is built from TRBV29-1 and TRBJ2-2; a possible D gene is TRBD2 (6 bases). Germline V CDR1 and CDR2: SQVTM, ANQGSEA. The length of the CDR3 is 12 residues. V was trimmed by 8 bases and J by 7 bases, leaving 14 bases between them. The CDR3 sequence is CSTPQEGGELFF. In DNA form, the CDR3 reads TGCAGCACCCCACAGGAGGGCGGGGAGCTGTTTTTT.

The chain is built from TRBV6-1 and TRBJ2-5; 9 nucleotides align to TRBD2. Germline assignment: CDR1 MNHNS and CDR2 SASEGT. V trimming: 6 bases; J trimming: 1 base; junction bases outside the gene matches: 3. The CDR3 is 14 residues long. CDR3 region: CASRRLAVQETQYF. In DNA form, the CDR3 reads TGTGCCAGCAGGAGACTAGCGGTCCAAGAGACCCAGTACTTC.

This clonotype was observed at least ten times. J is TRBJ2-1 and V is TRBV28, with 7 bases identical to TRBD1. The J segment lost 4 bases and the V segment lost 10 bases, leaving 10 bases of the junction unmatched. This CDR3 has 14 amino acids. Germline V gene sequence: CDR1 MDHEN, CDR2 SYDVKM. The CDR3: CAIRSGTEYNEQFF. In nucleotides, the CDR3 is TGTGCCATCCGATCCGGGACAGAATACAATGAGCAGTTCTTC.

This clonotype was seen repeatedly, ten times or more. V and J are TRBV5-1 and TRBJ2-3, with 14 nucleotides matching TRBD2. The CDR3 consists of 16 residues. CDR1 and CDR2 from the germline V gene are SGHRS and YFSETQ. V lost 4 bases and J lost 4; bases outside the gene matches: 5. The CDR3 region is CASSQGTSGSADTQYF. The CDR3 nucleotides read TGCGCCAGCAGCCAAGGGACTAGCGGGAGTGCAGATACGCAGTATTTT.

The chain combines TRBV25-1 with TRBJ1-1; weak D call: TRBD1 (6 bases). The CDR3 length is 14 residues. Germline CDR1 reads MGHDK; CDR2 reads SYGVNS. Trimming took off 4 bases at V and 0 bases at J, with 9 bases between the two ends. The CDR3 spells CASSVWGLNTEAFF. CDR3 bases: TGTGCCAGCAGTGTTTGGGGGCTGAACACTGAAGCTTTCTTT.

Ten or more counts support this clonotype. This chain uses TRBV28 with TRBJ2-3, with D perhaps TRBD2 (6 bases). Trimming pared 6 bases from V and 6 bases from J, leaving 13 bases between. The CDR3 totals 13 residues. Germline V gene sequence: CDR1 MDHEN, CDR2 SYDVKM. The CDR3 nucleotides read TGTGCCAGCAGAGGACTACCTCAGGATACGCAGTATTTT. Protein product: CASRGLPQDTQYF.

Remarks on this clonotype: This may be a read error, as it is one base from a much larger clone. This chain links TRBV4-2 with TRBJ2-7, with 9 bases matching TRBD1. Germline V gives CDR1 LGHNA, CDR2 YNFKEQ. CDR3 length: 14 amino acids. The DNA for the CDR3 is TGTGCCAGCACCTTGGACAGGGGACCCTACGAGCGGTACTTC. Translating gives CASTLDRGPYERYF.

The table lists this clonotype with many counts. This chain joins TRBV27 and TRBJ2-1; D possibly matches TRBD1 or TRBD2 (5 bases each). The CDR3 is made up of 17 amino acids. CDR1 MNHEY and CDR2 SMNVEV come from the germline V gene (reference sequence). V dropped 2 bases and J dropped 6 bases, with 20 bases sitting between them. The CDR3 sequence is CASSLEIGTVSSNEQFF. Here the CDR3 DNA reads TGTGCCAGCAGTTTAGAAATTGGGACGGTCAGTTCCAATGAGCAGTTCTTC.

The rearrangement uses TRBV6-1 and TRBJ2-1; TRBD2 agrees at 14 bases. V lost 6 bases, J lost 5 bases, and 9 bases stayed unmatched. Per the germline V gene, CDR1 is MNHNS and CDR2 is SASEGT. CDR3 size: 17 residues. The CDR3 DNA is TGTGCCAGCAGACCGGACAGGGGACTAGCGGGGGACAATGAGCAGTTCTTC. Translating gives CASRPDRGLAGDNEQFF.

The chain is built from TRBV18 and TRBJ1-4; TRBD1 matches at 7 bases. The CDR3 runs 15 residues. Germline V gene data show CDR1 as KGHSH and CDR2 as LQKENI. The V and J ends lost 3 bases and 7 bases, in that order; junction bases with no gene match: 8. The DNA for the CDR3 is TGTGCCAGCTCACCGCCGGGACAGAGTACTGAAAAACTGTTTTTT. It specifies CASSPPGQSTEKLFF.

The chain uses TRBV7-2 and TRBJ2-7; perhaps TRBD2 as D (6 bases). The germline gives CDR1 SGHTA, CDR2 FQGNSA. V gave up 5 bases and J gave up 7 bases, with 18 bases separating them. This CDR3 is built from 14 residues. The CDR3 DNA reads TGTGCCAGCAGCCCCTGGTCTAGCGTGGAAGAGCAGTACTTC. Translating it yields CASSPWSSVEEQYF.

V is TRBV7-3 and J is TRBJ2-4, with 8 nucleotides matching TRBD1. Looked up from germline, CDR1 is SGHTA and CDR2 is FQGTGA. The CDR3 loop spans 16 amino acids. The V segment lost 0 bases and the J segment 1 base; nucleotides outside the gene matches: 2. The CDR3 spells CASSLTTGEAKNIQYF. CDR3 DNA: TGTGCCAGCAGCTTAACGACAGGGGAGGCCAAAAACATTCAGTACTTC.

This clonotype was seen repeatedly, ten times or more. J is TRBJ1-5 and V is TRBV6-1; D unresolved. V lost 7 bases to trimming and J lost 0 bases, with 10 bases between them. This CDR3 region has 14 residues. Germline V gene sequence: CDR1 MNHNS, CDR2 SASEGT. CDR3 amino acids: CASKSHYSNQPQHF. The DNA of the CDR3 is TGTGCCAGCAAGAGTCATTATAGCAATCAGCCCCAGCATTTT.

This rearrangement joins TRBV20-1 to TRBJ2-1, with D tentatively TRBD2 (6 bases). Germline CDR1 reads DFQATT; CDR2 reads SNEGSKA (reference sequence). V was pared by 1 base and J by 5 bases, with 15 bases between. This CDR3 has 15 amino acids. In nucleotides, the CDR3 is TGCAGTGCTAGAGCTCCTCGGGGACTCAACAATGAGCAGTTCTTC. Translating gives CSARAPRGLNNEQFF.

In this sample, this clonotype turned up many times. At one boundary the junction diverges from the germline segment, which might be a read error. The chain carries TRBV10-1 and TRBJ2-7; 9 positions agree with TRBD2. The CDR3 is 17 residues long. Germline CDR1 WNHNN, CDR2 SYGVQD (reference sequence). The DNA for the CDR3 is TGCGCCAGCAGCAGCACCTGGGATAGCGGGAGATCCTTCGAGCAGTACTTC. Its protein product is CASSSTWDSGRSFEQYF.

CDR3 bases: TGTGCCAGCAGAACTAGCGGGACTCGCTGGGGATACAATGAGCAGTTCTTC. Amino acid sequence: CASRTSGTRWGYNEQFF. The V call is TRBV27, the J call TRBJ2-1; 10 nucleotides align to TRBD2. Germline CDR1 is MNHEY and CDR2 is SMNVEV (reference sequence). This CDR3 spans 17 amino acids. Trimming at V came to 6 bases and at J to 4 bases, leaving 12 bases not matched to a gene.

With regard to this clonotype: This could be a read error, since a much larger clone is one nucleotide away. The V and J genes are TRBV20-1 and TRBJ1-5; D gene uncertain. The CDR3 contains 15 residues. Germline-derived CDR1 and CDR2 are DFQATT and SNEGSKA (reference sequence). The CDR3 sequence is CSTSDSGVSNQPQHF. The CDR3 DNA is TGCAGTACTAGCGACTCCGGAGTGAGCAATCAGCCCCAGCATTTT.

There are many counts of this clonotype. The chain combines TRBV29-1 with TRBJ2-1; D not resolved. V lost 4 bases, J lost 5 bases, and 6 bases lay in between. Germline V gives CDR1 SQVTM, CDR2 ANQGSEA. The CDR3 loop spans 11 amino acids. The CDR3 DNA follows: TGCAGCGTTGCAGTGCACAATGAGCAGTTCTTC. Translating gives CSVAVHNEQFF.

The J gene is TRBJ2-2, the V gene TRBV20-1; D possibly corresponds to TRBD1 (6 bases). The germline V gene encodes CDR1 DFQATT and CDR2 SNEGSKA (reference sequence). The V gene lost 3 bases and the J gene lost 5 bases, with 13 bases spanning the gap. There are 14 residues in the CDR3. This CDR3 is CSASRGGRTGELFF. CDR3 in DNA: TGCAGTGCTAGCCGAGGGGGTAGGACCGGGGAGCTGTTTTTT.

The chain carries TRBV2 and TRBJ2-1; TRBD2 is a possible D gene (6 bases). The CDR3 is 13 residues long. CDR1 and CDR2 from the germline V gene are SNHLY and FYNNEI. Trimming took 6 bases from V and 2 from J, leaving 8 bases between them. CDR3 coding DNA: TGTGCCAGCAGAGGACTAACCTACAATGAGCAGTTCTTC. Residues: CASRGLTYNEQFF.

This clonotype was seen ten or more times. The rearrangement links TRBV28 to TRBJ1-3; D gene ambiguous. The CDR3 contains 16 residues. Per the germline V gene, CDR1 is MDHEN and CDR2 is SYDVKM. V was cut by 3 bases and J by 2 bases, with 14 bases left in between. The CDR3 sequence: CASSFGFPKAGNTIYF. CDR3 bases: TGTGCCAGCAGTTTTGGCTTCCCAAAGGCTGGAAACACCATATATTTT.

This clonotype was recorded at least ten times. The chain has TRBV28 and TRBJ2-7; D remains unclear. The CDR3 has 19 residues. Deletions cut 5 bases from V and 1 base from J, with 27 bases between. Germline CDR1 is MDHEN and CDR2 is SYDVKM. The CDR3 spells CASSVPLWISRSISYEQYF. Written as DNA, the CDR3 is TGTGCCAGCAGTGTTCCCCTTTGGATTAGCCGGAGTATATCCTACGAGCAGTACTTC.

This clonotype was seen repeatedly, ten times or more. The CDR3 protein is CASSDRGSGYGYTF. The CDR3 DNA reads as TGTGCCAGCAGCGACAGGGGTAGTGGCTATGGCTACACCTTC. The V call is TRBV5-4, the J call TRBJ1-2; 8 positions agree with TRBD1. This CDR3 comprises 14 residues. Trimming at V came to 4 bases and at J to 4 bases, leaving 6 bases not matched to a gene. CDR1 and CDR2 (germline): SGHNT, YYREEE (reference sequence).

This clonotype was seen more than once but under ten times. The chain couples TRBV7-6 to TRBJ2-7; D is undetermined. This CDR3 region has 13 residues. V was cut by 4 bases and J by 0 bases, with 7 bases left in between. Germline values: CDR1 SGHVS, CDR2 FNYEAQ. CDR3 bases: TGTGCCAGCAGCTCCCGGCCCTCCTACGAGCAGTACTTC. Translated: CASSSRPSYEQYF.

This clonotype was seen more than once but under ten times. The rearrangement uses TRBV4-1 and TRBJ2-5; D gene ambiguous. CDR3 size: 15 residues. Trimming took 0 bases from V and 1 from J, leaving 9 bases between them. The V gene's germline CDR1 is MGHRA and CDR2 YSYEKL. CDR3 in DNA: TGCGCCAGCAGCCAAGATCGGCGGCCCCAAGAGACCCAGTACTTC. This sequence encodes CASSQDRRPQETQYF.

This clonotype was seen repeatedly, ten times or more. The chain has TRBV30 and TRBJ2-1; a possible D gene is TRBD2 (6 bases). Trimming cost V 0 bases and J 14 bases, with 11 bases left between them. Germline loops: CDR1 GTSNPN, CDR2 SVGIG (reference sequence). The CDR3 sequence is 11 residues long. The CDR3 sequence: CAWSVSGVEFF. The DNA for the CDR3 is TGTGCCTGGAGTGTGTCGGGAGTCGAGTTCTTC.

The chain combines TRBV20-1 with TRBJ2-4, with D perhaps TRBD1 or TRBD2 (5 bases each). V gave up 6 bases and J gave up 8 bases, with 20 bases separating them. Germline V lookup: CDR1 DFQATT, CDR2 SNEGSKA (reference sequence). The CDR3 totals 14 residues. The CDR3 DNA reads as TGCAGTGCCCAAATAAACCCGAGGGGCGACATTCAGTACTTC. This encodes CSAQINPRGDIQYF.